The 13 T cell receptor beta chains below were found in one sample sequenced in a study of cytomegalovirus exposure and HLA in healthy donors. Primers: 60 Vbeta forward and 13 Jbeta reverse. Data came from immunoSEQ multiplex PCR; TCRdb stores just in-frame clones and leaves some out. The data show about 82,000 clones, less than 85% seen once. Sequenced: PBMCs. These receptors all stem from a human donor in good health.

The genes are TRBV9 and TRBJ2-1; 9 nucleotides match TRBD2. CDR1 SGDLS and CDR2 YYNGEE come from the germline V gene. The CDR3 spans 15 residues. J gave up 7 bases and V 0 bases, and 5 bases lay outside the gene matches. CDR3 residues: CASSVVAGGQNEQFF. The CDR3 DNA is TGTGCCAGCAGCGTAGTGGCGGGGGGGCAGAATGAGCAGTTCTTC.

The chain recombines TRBV5-1 with TRBJ2-3, with a weak D call TRBD2 (5 bases). Trimming took 4 bases from V and 4 from J, leaving 13 bases between them. Looked up from germline, CDR1 is SGHRS and CDR2 is YFSETQ. The CDR3 has 14 residues. CDR3 bases: TGCGCCAGCAGCCTGGGAGAATTTGCAGATACGCAGTATTTT. Protein: CASSLGEFADTQYF. The full variable domain, its missing parts supplied by reference TRBV5-1 and TRBJ2-3, is KAGVTQTPRYLIKTRGQQVTLSCSPISGHRSVSWYQQTPGQGLQFLFEYFSETQRNKGNFPGRFSGRQFSNSRSEMNVSTLELGDSALYLCASSLGEFADTQYFGPGTRLTVL.

The J gene is TRBJ1-4, the V gene TRBV5-1; 7 positions match TRBD1. CDR1 is SGHRS and CDR2 is YFSETQ in the germline V gene. The CDR3 consists of 16 residues. Trimming cost V 4 bases and J 1 base; bases outside gene matches: 7. CDR3 coding DNA: TGCGCCAGCAGCAGAGGGGGCCGTGGAACTAATGAAAAACTGTTTTTT. This codes for CASSRGGRGTNEKLFF.

The rearrangement joins TRBV18 to TRBJ2-1; 11 bases fit TRBD1. The V gene end was trimmed by 3 bases and the J gene end by 8 bases; junction bases not matched to a gene: 6. The germline gives CDR1 KGHSH, CDR2 LQKENI. The CDR3 is made up of 15 amino acids. DNA for the CDR3: TGTGCCAGCTCACCTGGGACAGGGGGATCCGATGAGCAGTTCTTC. Amino acids: CASSPGTGGSDEQFF.

The CDR3 spells CSVEPGQGATDEQYF. CDR3 coding DNA: TGCAGCGTTGAACCCGGACAGGGGGCGACGGACGAGCAGTACTTC. The chain combines TRBV29-1 with TRBJ2-7, with 11 nucleotides matching TRBD1. The CDR3 length is 15 residues. CDR1 is SQVTM, CDR2 ANQGSEA, per germline. V trimming: 2 bases; J trimming: 5 bases; junction bases outside the gene matches: 8.

This chain's CDR3 is CASSILQTGSVYEQYF. For the CDR3, the DNA is TGTGCCAGTAGTATCTTACAGACAGGGTCGGTCTACGAGCAGTACTTC. The chain links TRBV19 to TRBJ2-7; 7 positions agree with TRBD1. In germline, CDR1 is LNHDA, CDR2 SQIVND (reference sequence). The CDR3 runs to 16 residues. V shed 3 bases, J shed 3 bases, and the junction held 11 bases outside the gene matches. The whole variable domain, remainder taken from reference TRBV19 and TRBJ2-7, is DGGITQSPKYLFRKEGQNVTLSCEQNLNHDAMYWYRQDPGQGLRLIYYSQIVNDFQKGDIAEGYSVSREKKESFPLTVTSAQKNPTAFYLCASSILQTGSVYEQYFGPGTRLTVT.

The genes are TRBV5-1 and TRBJ2-7; no firm D call. Trimming left V 1 base short and J 2 bases short, with 7 bases between. CDR1 SGHRS and CDR2 YFSETQ come from the germline V gene. This CDR3 contains 13 residues. The CDR3: CASSLLQAYEQYF. In DNA, the CDR3 is TGCGCCAGCAGCTTGCTCCAGGCCTACGAGCAGTACTTC.

This chain joins TRBV6-5 and TRBJ2-7; weak D call: TRBD1 (6 bases). Trimming removed 5 bases from V and 4 bases from J, with 18 bases in between. The CDR3 length is 15 residues. The germline V gene has CDR1 MNHEY and CDR2 SVGAGI. CDR3 DNA sequence: TGTGCCAGCAGTAGCCCCCACTCAGGGGCGTACGAGCAGTACTTC. Translated: CASSSPHSGAYEQYF.

The sample holds a few counts of this clone. J is TRBJ2-5 and V is TRBV27; 12 bases are a match to TRBD2. The CDR3 has 15 amino acids. The V gene's germline CDR1 is MNHEY and CDR2 SMNVEV (reference sequence). The V and J ends lost 5 bases and 5 bases, in that order; junction bases with no gene match: 6. CDR3 bases: TGTGCCAGCAGTCCAACGGGACTAGCGGGCGAGACCCAGTACTTC. This codes for CASSPTGLAGETQYF.

The chain carries TRBV7-2 and TRBJ2-1, with TRBD2 as a possible D gene (5 bases). The V end lost 3 bases, the J end lost 0 bases, and 9 bases lay between the germline ends. CDR3 size: 15 residues. The germline V gene has CDR1 SGHTA and CDR2 FQGNSA. In DNA form, the CDR3 reads TGTGCCAGCAGCTTGGCGGGTAGCTCCTACAATGAGCAGTTCTTC. Translated, it gives CASSLAGSSYNEQFF.

The gene calls are TRBV9 and TRBJ2-5; 12 bases match TRBD2. With V trimmed by 4 bases and J by 5 bases, 12 bases remained unmatched. The length of the CDR3 is 17 residues. CDR1 is SGDLS, CDR2 YYNGEE, per germline. CDR3 loop: CASSTSRTSGAGETQYF. In nucleotides, the CDR3 is TGTGCCAGCAGCACCAGCCGGACTAGCGGGGCGGGGGAGACCCAGTACTTC.

This rearrangement joins TRBV19 to TRBJ1-5, with no clear D. Germline CDR1 and CDR2: LNHDA and SQIVND (reference sequence). The V gene lost 8 bases and the J gene lost 4 bases, with 15 bases spanning the gap. The CDR3 covers 14 residues. This chain's CDR3 is CASQVLVSNQPQHF. Written as DNA, the CDR3 is TGTGCCAGTCAGGTGTTGGTATCTAATCAGCCCCAGCATTTT.

This clone showed up just a few times. The gene calls are TRBV30 and TRBJ2-3, with TRBD2 matching over 7 bases. Germline V gene data show CDR1 as GTSNPN and CDR2 as SVGIG (reference sequence). V shed 0 bases, J shed 2 bases, and the junction held 5 bases outside the gene matches. This CDR3 has 15 residues. The CDR3 DNA reads as TGTGCCTGGAGTGTACTGGCGGGAGCCACAGATACGCAGTATTTT. Translating it yields CAWSVLAGATDTQYF. The whole variable domain, filled in from reference TRBV30 and TRBJ2-3, reads SQTIHQWPATLVQPVGSPLSLECTVEGTSNPNLYWYRQAAGRGLQLLFYSVGIGQISSEVPQNLSASRPQDRQFILSSKKLLLSDSGFYLCAWSVLAGATDTQYFGPGTRLTVL.